The clone carrying this TCR beta chain was picked up a small number of times. Its specificity is not known. V lost 3 bases, J lost 5 bases, and 6 bases stayed unmatched. CDR3 length equals 15 residues. Germline V gives CDR1 SGHVS, CDR2 FNYEAQ. This specimen comes from a study of cytomegalovirus exposure and HLA in healthy donors. Study-wide context: Early released data comprised around 85 million unique TCRs from HLA-typed donors.

General observations from the study: A prior analysis recorded that most TCR beta V segments were productive about 87% or about 30% of the time. There were some V segments, including TRBV6-2 and TRBV6-3, excluded as indistinguishable. Using the classifier, cytomegalovirus status was reportedly diagnosed with high specificity and sensitivity.

The PCR was carried out with 60 Vbeta primers and 13 Jbeta primers. Clones were read by immunoSEQ multiplex PCR, and TCRdb kept only the in-frame ones, dropping some. The table records about 270,000 clones, under 80% of them present only once. This TCR derives from a female donor in good health and CMV-seronegative. Input material: PBMCs. The chain employs TRBV7-6 and TRBJ2-1; the match to TRBD2 covers 8 bases. The CDR3 here is CASSLERELNNEQFF. The CDR3, as DNA: TGTGCCAGCAGCTTGGAGCGGGAGCTCAACAATGAGCAGTTCTTC.